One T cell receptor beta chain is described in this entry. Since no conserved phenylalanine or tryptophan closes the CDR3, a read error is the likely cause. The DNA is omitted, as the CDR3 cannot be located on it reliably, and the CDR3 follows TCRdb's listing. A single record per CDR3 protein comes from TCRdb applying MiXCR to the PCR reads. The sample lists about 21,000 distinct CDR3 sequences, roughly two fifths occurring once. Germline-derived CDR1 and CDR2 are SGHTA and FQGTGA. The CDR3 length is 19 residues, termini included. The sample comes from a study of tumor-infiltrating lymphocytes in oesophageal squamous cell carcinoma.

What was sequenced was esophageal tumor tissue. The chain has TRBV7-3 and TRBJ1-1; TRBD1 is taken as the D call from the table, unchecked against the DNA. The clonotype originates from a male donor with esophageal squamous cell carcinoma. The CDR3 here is CASSLRGQGLPQIRSILAQ.